These T cell receptor beta chains were read from a single sample in a study of shared T cell receptors in the human thymus. The repertoire was sequenced with immunoSEQ multiplex PCR; TCRdb's copy has only in-frame clones and lacks some. The sample includes hundreds of thousands of clones, 88% of them seen just once. The same specimen was also included in a second study, on human thymus T cells.

Sequencing input: thymocytes. The receptors stem from a boy in the first two years of life with a congenital heart defect. CDR3s include the opening cysteine and the closing phenylalanine or tryptophan.

v_call,j_call,cdr3_aa
TRBV4-1,TRBJ2-2,CASSQNPPRSPNTGELFF
TRBV9,TRBJ2-7,CASSNGTGGFNEQYF
TRBV7-2,TRBJ2-7,CASSGGQGGLYEQYF
TRBV5-6,TRBJ1-1,CASSLGGLGEAFF
TRBV9,TRBJ2-5,CASSPRHIQETQYF
TRBV28,TRBJ2-1,CASSLSGHNYNEQFF
TRBV29-1,TRBJ1-1,CSVEDEGGIGTEAFF
TRBV4-1,TRBJ2-2,CASSPWLAGGPETGELFF
TRBV10-3,TRBJ1-1,CAIRSTGDTEAFF
TRBV27,TRBJ1-2,CASSLYPHQGERSGYTF
TRBV5-1,TRBJ2-6,CASSAGLAGNSGANVLTF
TRBV19,TRBJ2-5,CASTPDREETQYF
TRBV19,TRBJ2-7,CASSPSGSQLRVEYF
TRBV18,TRBJ2-7,CASSPTNFKSSYEQYF
TRBV5-6,TRBJ2-3,CASSGDRGESQYF
TRBV11-2,TRBJ2-2,CASSLGLAGGNTGELFF